The 16 T cell receptor beta chains reported below all come from one sample, sequenced in a study of T cell clonality in common variable immunodeficiency. This table comes from immunoSEQ multiplex PCR, and its TCRdb copy is limited to in-frame clones, with some not included. The sample has some 38,000 clones, none seen only once. The sequencing sample was made of peripheral blood mononuclear cells. These receptors originate from a person aged 18 to 69 in good health.

This clone was seen ten or more times. The covered CDR3 bases are TGCGCCAGTGGGGGGGCGGGGACTAGCAATCAGCCC. Translating it yields CASGGAGTSNQP. The whole CDR3 is CASGGAGTSNQPQHF. The chain is built from TRBV10-1 and TRBJ1-5, with a tentative D call TRBD1 (6 bases). The sequence runs out 3 residues before the end of the CDR3; the remainder is reconstructed from the germline J gene. The CDR3 consists of 15 residues. V lost 9 bases and J 0 bases, leaving 15 bases between the germline ends. Looked up from germline, CDR1 is WNHNN and CDR2 is SYGVQD (reference sequence).

This clone was recorded at least ten times. The read ends 3 residues before the CDR3 terminus; that terminus is restored from the germline J gene. J is TRBJ2-6 and V is TRBV5-1, with unresolved D. Per the germline V gene, CDR1 is SGHRS and CDR2 is YFSETQ. Trimming removed 0 bases at V and 1 base at J, with 5 bases between. CDR3 length equals 15 residues. CDR3 DNA (partial): TGCGCCAGCAGCTTGGAGGCTTCTGGGGCCAACGTC. Encoded protein: CASSLEASGANV. The complete CDR3 reads CASSLEASGANVLTF. The full variable domain, rest sourced from reference TRBV5-1 and TRBJ2-6, is KAGVTQTPRYLIKTRGQQVTLSCSPISGHRSVSWYQQTPGQGLQFLFEYFSETQRNKGNFPGRFSGRQFSNSRSEMNVSTLELGDSALYLCASSLEASGANVLTFGAGSRLTVL.

In its sample, this clone was seen many times. The CDR3 end falls 3 residues outside the read, so it is completed with the germline J gene. The chain employs TRBV7-9 and TRBJ1-2; D possibly corresponds to TRBD1 (5 bases). The CDR3 spans 13 residues. The V end was cut by 2 bases, the J end by 7 bases, with 11 bases between. Germline V gene lookup returns CDR1 SEHNR and CDR2 FQNEAQ (reference sequence). CDR3 bases read: TGTGCCAGCAGCTTATGGGGGGATGGTGGC. Its protein product is CASSLWGDGG. The CDR3 as a whole reads CASSLWGDGGYTF.

This clone was picked up many times. The read comes to an end 3 residues before the CDR3 does, leaving the germline J gene to fill in the end. The chain employs TRBV19 and TRBJ1-4, with 7 positions matching TRBD1. CDR3 length equals 12 residues. Trimming removed 7 bases from V and 6 bases from J; junction bases left unmatched: 2. Per germline, CDR1 LNHDA and CDR2 SQIVND (reference sequence). The DNA read from the CDR3 is TGTGCCAGTAACGACAGGGATGAAAAA. It translates to CASNDRDEK. The entire CDR3 protein is CASNDRDEKLFF.

This clone was seen many times. The CDR3 sequence is CASSFNRANTEAFF. Partial CDR3 DNA: TGTGCCAGCAGCTTCAACAGGGCCAACACTGAA. This chain links TRBV5-8 with TRBJ1-1, with a tentative D call TRBD1 (6 bases). The read terminates 3 residues before the CDR3 end, so the remaining end is supplied by the germline J gene. The CDR3 contains 14 residues. V was pared by 2 bases and J by 2 bases, with 10 bases between. The germline gives CDR1 SGHTS, CDR2 YDEGEE. Together with reference TRBV5-8 and TRBJ1-1, the CDR3 gives the full variable domain: EAGVTQSPTHLIKTRGQQATLRCSPISGHTSVYWYQQALGLGLQFLLWYDEGEERNRGNFPPRFSGRQFPNYSSELNVNALELEDSALYLCASSFNRANTEAFFGQGTRLTVV.

This clone has at least ten counts. The CDR3 end falls 3 residues outside the read, so it is completed with the germline J gene. V usage is TRBV27 and J usage is TRBJ2-2; 9 nucleotides agree with TRBD2. The CDR3 spans 13 residues. Per the germline V gene, CDR1 is MNHEY and CDR2 is SMNVEV (reference sequence). Trimming cost V 6 bases and J 7 bases; bases outside gene matches: 3. CDR3 region: CASRLAGSGELFF. The covered CDR3 bases are TGTGCCAGCAGGCTAGCGGGAAGCGGGGAG.

In its sample, this clone ranks as medium-sized. The sequence runs out 3 residues before the end of the CDR3; the remainder is reconstructed from the germline J gene. This sequence joins TRBV30 and TRBJ2-3, with a tentative D call TRBD2 (5 bases). Per germline, CDR1 GTSNPN and CDR2 SVGIG (reference sequence). CDR3 length: 15 residues. With 3 bases removed from V and 0 bases from J, the gap between germline ends came to 13 bases. CDR3 sequence: CAWRESGFSTDTQYF. The CDR3 DNA, read in part, is TGTGCCTGGAGAGAAAGCGGCTTTAGCACAGATACG.

This clone was counted many times. Sequencing ends 3 residues short of the CDR3 end; the germline J gene provides the rest. The chain carries TRBV18 and TRBJ2-3, with 9 bases identical to TRBD1. Germline values: CDR1 KGHSH, CDR2 LQKENI. The CDR3 is made up of 18 amino acids. The ends lost 3 bases at V and 4 bases at J; junction bases unmatched: 14. The CDR3 protein is CASSPLGLGQGKADTQYF. Partial CDR3 DNA: TGTGCCAGCTCACCCCTCGGTCTGGGACAGGGTAAAGCAGATACG.

In its sample, this clone was seen many times. The sequenced fragment ends 3 residues before the CDR3 boundary, so the rest is inferred from the germline J gene. This sequence joins TRBV4-2 and TRBJ2-1; D unclear. The V end lost 0 bases, the J end lost 6 bases, and 15 bases lay between the germline ends. This CDR3 contains 16 residues. Germline CDR1 LGHNA, CDR2 YNFKEQ. The sequenced part of the CDR3 DNA is TGTGCCAGCAGCCAAGATCCCGAAGGCGGCCCCAATGAG. This sequence encodes CASSQDPEGGPNE. The whole CDR3 sequence reads CASSQDPEGGPNEQFF.

This clone was detected many times. The missing CDR3 end, 3 residues past where the read stops, is filled in from the germline J gene. Other DNA variants within this sample encode the same CDR3. V is TRBV19 and J is TRBJ2-7; 9 positions match TRBD2. Trimming at V came to 4 bases and at J to 3 bases, leaving 10 bases not matched to a gene. The CDR3 totals 16 residues. In germline, CDR1 is LNHDA, CDR2 SQIVND (reference sequence). CDR3 bases read: TGTGCCAGTAGTAGATCACGGACTAGCGCCTTCTACGAG. It translates to CASSRSRTSAFYE. The whole CDR3 protein is CASSRSRTSAFYEQYF.

This clone was detected many times. The read ends 3 residues shy of where the CDR3 ends; the end is completed using the germline J gene. This chain connects TRBV10-3 to TRBJ1-3; perhaps TRBD1 as D (5 bases). In germline, CDR1 is ENHRY, CDR2 SYGVKD. Trimming removed 8 bases from V and 0 bases from J, with 11 bases in between. This CDR3 spans 14 amino acids. CDR3 DNA (partial): TGTGCCATCGGGCAGGGAGGCTCTGGAAACACC. The encoded protein is CAIGQGGSGNT. The CDR3, in full, reads CAIGQGGSGNTIYF.

The table lists this clone with many counts. The DNA ends 3 residues before the CDR3 does, and the rest of the CDR3 is filled in from the germline J gene. The gene calls are TRBV20-1 and TRBJ1-4, with D perhaps TRBD1 (5 bases). The CDR3 covers 14 residues. V dropped 1 base and J dropped 8 bases, with 14 bases sitting between them. CDR1 and CDR2 (germline): DFQATT, SNEGSKA (reference sequence). The DNA read from the CDR3 is TGCAGTGCTAGAGGGGGGGAAGATGGGGAAAAA. Translating it yields CSARGGEDGEK. In full, the CDR3 is CSARGGEDGEKLFF.

This clone was seen at least ten times. The read ends 3 residues shy of where the CDR3 ends; the end is completed using the germline J gene. This chain connects TRBV20-1 to TRBJ2-2; 13 nucleotides align to TRBD2. This CDR3 has 15 residues. Germline-derived CDR1 and CDR2 are DFQATT and SNEGSKA (reference sequence). The CDR3 bases that were read are TGCAGGGGAGGACTAGCGGGAGTTTTTACCGGGGAG. This translates into CRGGLAGVFTGE. The entire CDR3 is CRGGLAGVFTGELFF.

This clone was found many times. The read gets to within 3 residues of the CDR3 end, and the germline J gene fills in the rest. V gene TRBV19 combines with J gene TRBJ2-3, with 8 bases identical to TRBD2. Germline V gene lookup returns CDR1 LNHDA and CDR2 SQIVND (reference sequence). The CDR3 extends over 15 amino acids. The junction had 5 bases not matched to a gene; V was cut back by 3 bases and J by 3 bases. The covered CDR3 bases are TGTGCCAGTAGTATGCCCAGCGGGAGTACAGATACG. Protein product: CASSMPSGSTDT. The full CDR3 protein is CASSMPSGSTDTQYF.

This clone was found many times. The read gets to within 3 residues of the CDR3 end, and the germline J gene fills in the rest. V gene TRBV29-1 combines with J gene TRBJ1-5, with D hard to call. The V end lost 4 bases, the J end lost 2 bases, and 12 bases lay between the germline ends. The germline V gene has CDR1 SQVTM and CDR2 ANQGSEA. The CDR3 spans 14 residues. CDR3 sequence reads: CSVVSGNGNQPQHF. The DNA read from the CDR3 is TGCAGCGTTGTCTCGGGTAACGGCAATCAGCCC.

This clone was seen repeatedly, ten times or more. The read gets to within 3 residues of the CDR3 end, and the germline J gene fills in the rest. This chain uses TRBV20-1 with TRBJ1-2; TRBD1 matches 8 bases. The CDR3 spans 14 residues. Germline V gene lookup returns CDR1 DFQATT and CDR2 SNEGSKA (reference sequence). J lost 4 bases, V lost 0 bases, and 4 bases had no gene match. CDR3 DNA, as far as it was read: TGCAGTGCTAGAGATCCCGGACAGGGCTATGGC. This translates into CSARDPGQGYG. The whole CDR3 sequence is CSARDPGQGYGYTF.